These 23 T cell receptor beta chains came from one sample sequenced in a study of cytomegalovirus exposure and HLA in healthy donors. Vbeta (60) and Jbeta (13) primers were used in the PCR. Libraries were prepared by immunoSEQ multiplex PCR; TCRdb keeps only in-frame clonotypes and omits some of them. Of about 150,000 clones listed, roughly 66% were seen once; the top ten hold 1.5% to 2%. Sequencing was carried out using PBMCs. These TCRs come from a woman aged 18-29 years in good health and CMV-seronegative.

This chain connects TRBV5-4 to TRBJ1-2, with D unresolved. Germline V gene lookup returns CDR1 SGHNT and CDR2 YYREEE (reference sequence). CDR3 length: 15 amino acids. The V end was cut by 0 bases, the J end by 0 bases, with 9 bases between. CDR3 region: CASSLGAPANYGYTF. CDR3 coding DNA: TGTGCCAGCAGCTTGGGGGCCCCAGCTAACTATGGCTACACCTTC.

The V gene is TRBV2, the J gene TRBJ1-3, with a possible D match to TRBD1 (5 bases). The CDR3 extends over 15 amino acids. Per the germline V gene, CDR1 is SNHLY and CDR2 is FYNNEI. V gave up 6 bases and J gave up 7 bases, with 19 bases separating them. The CDR3 sequence: CASRERAAGRNTIYF. The CDR3, as DNA: TGTGCCAGCAGAGAAAGGGCGGCAGGGAGGAACACCATATATTTT. Looking up the rest from reference TRBV2 and TRBJ1-3 gives the full variable domain: EPEVTQTPSHQVTQMGQEVILRCVPISNHLYFYWYRQILGQKVEFLVSFYNNEISEKSEIFDDQFSVERPDGSNFTLKIRSTKLEDSAMYFCASRERAAGRNTIYFGEGSWLTVV.

V usage is TRBV27 and J usage is TRBJ2-3, with 12 bases lining up with TRBD2. CDR3 length: 20 amino acids. Germline CDR1 is MNHEY and CDR2 is SMNVEV (reference sequence). Germline trimming cut 0 bases from V and 1 base from J; bases unmatched to any gene: 11. The CDR3 DNA is TGTGCCAGCAGTTTATCCCGACTAGCGGGGGCTTATCCCGGCACAGATACGCAGTATTTT. Translation gives CASSLSRLAGAYPGTDTQYF.

The CDR3 loop is CASSLDAQGASSGNTIYF. In DNA form, the CDR3 reads TGTGCCAGCAGTTTAGATGCTCAGGGGGCATCCTCTGGAAACACCATATATTTT. The V call is TRBV28, the J call TRBJ1-3; 8 bases align to TRBD1. Looked up from germline, CDR1 is MDHEN and CDR2 is SYDVKM. This CDR3 is built from 18 residues. Trimming at V came to 2 bases and at J to 0 bases, leaving 9 bases not matched to a gene. The full variable domain, in which reference TRBV28 and TRBJ1-3 provide the parts outside the CDR3, is DVKVTQSSRYLVKRTGEKVFLECVQDMDHENMFWYRQDPGLGLRLIYFSYDVKMKEKGDIPEGYSVSREKKERFSLILESASTNQTSMYLCASSLDAQGASSGNTIYFGEGSWLTVV.

This sequence joins TRBV19 and TRBJ1-5, with 8 bases aligning to TRBD1. This CDR3 spans 16 amino acids. Germline V gives CDR1 LNHDA, CDR2 SQIVND (reference sequence). Unmatched junction bases numbered 6, after V lost 3 bases and J lost 2 bases. The chain's CDR3 is CASSIGQTGGNQPQHF. CDR3 DNA: TGTGCCAGTAGTATTGGACAGACAGGGGGCAATCAGCCCCAGCATTTT.

Details on this clone: An end of the junction differs from the germline gene, which may be a read error. The chain carries TRBV10-3 and TRBJ1-3, with D hard to call. CDR1 ENHRY and CDR2 SYGVKD come from the germline V gene. The CDR3 is 13 residues long. For the CDR3, the DNA is TGTGCCGTCAGAGGCACGGGAGGAAACACCATATATTTT. Its protein is CAVRGTGGNTIYF.

The chain carries TRBV11-3 and TRBJ2-7; D is perhaps TRBD1 (6 bases). CDR1 and CDR2 (germline): SGHNT, YENEEA. The CDR3 has 13 amino acids. Trimming removed 5 bases at V and 1 base at J, with 9 bases between. CDR3 residues: CASSPGTSYEQYF. CDR3 in DNA: TGTGCCAGCAGCCCTGGGACATCCTACGAGCAGTACTTC.

This chain joins TRBV27 and TRBJ2-3; no reliable D call. Germline V gene sequence: CDR1 MNHEY, CDR2 SMNVEV (reference sequence). CDR3 size: 14 residues. Trimming took 3 bases from V and 1 from J, leaving 8 bases between them. The CDR3: CASSFEQGTDTQYF. CDR3 sequence (DNA): TGTGCCAGCAGTTTCGAGCAGGGCACAGATACGCAGTATTTT.

The chain combines TRBV2 with TRBJ1-3; TRBD1 might be the D (6 bases). Between the trimmed V and J ends, which lost 6 bases and 0 bases, there was a span of 15 bases. Germline assignment: CDR1 SNHLY and CDR2 FYNNEI. The CDR3 is 16 amino acids. CDR3 DNA sequence: TGTGCCAGCAGGGATACAGGGTCTAGCTCTGGAAACACCATATATTTT. Translated: CASRDTGSSSGNTIYF.

V and J are TRBV14 and TRBJ2-1; D is ambiguous. Germline V gene data show CDR1 as SGHDN and CDR2 as FVKESK. V shed 4 bases and J shed 9 bases, with 10 bases lying between them. This CDR3 is 12 amino acids long. The CDR3 loop is CASSPETGEQFF. The CDR3 DNA reads TGTGCCAGCAGCCCAGAGACGGGTGAGCAGTTCTTC.

This rearrangement joins TRBV6-5 to TRBJ2-5; D is possibly TRBD1 (5 bases). The J call may be incorrect, as the DNA end agrees better with TRBJ2-7. CDR3 size: 12 residues. The germline V gene has CDR1 MNHEY and CDR2 SVGAGI. The DNA of the CDR3 is TGTGCCAGCACCTCGACAGTTTACGAGCAGTACTTC. Protein sequence: CASTSTVYEQYF.

This clone was found a few times. The chain couples TRBV4-1 to TRBJ2-7; 7 bases are a match to TRBD2. V lost 4 bases, J lost 9 bases, and 12 bases stayed unmatched. Germline CDR1 reads MGHRA; CDR2 reads YSYEKL. The CDR3 has 14 residues. DNA of the CDR3: TGCGCCAGCAGCCGCCGCGGGAGCCTCACGCGGCAGTACTTC. Protein product: CASSRRGSLTRQYF.

The chain recombines TRBV6-1 with TRBJ1-2; 8 nucleotides agree with TRBD1. This CDR3 contains 15 residues. CDR1 is MNHNS and CDR2 is SASEGT in the germline V gene. V trimming: 4 bases; J trimming: 0 bases; junction bases outside the gene matches: 4. CDR3 sequence: CASSGRQGTNYGYTF. DNA of the CDR3: TGTGCCAGCAGTGGACGACAGGGGACTAACTATGGCTACACCTTC.

A remark on this clone: Germline is not matched at one junction end, which may reflect a read error. The chain has TRBV6-1 and TRBJ2-7; TRBD1 matches 9 bases. This CDR3 has 14 residues. Looked up from germline, CDR1 is MNHNS and CDR2 is SASEGT. The CDR3 DNA is TGTGCCAGCAGTTCCACCTACACCCGGGACAGGGACATCTTC. Translation gives CASSSTYTRDRDIF.

The rearrangement uses TRBV11-2 and TRBJ2-7; 8 bases line up with TRBD1. Germline V gene data show CDR1 as SGHAT and CDR2 as FQNNGV. The junction had 9 bases not matched to a gene; V was cut back by 4 bases and J by 4 bases. This CDR3 contains 15 residues. This CDR3 is CASSSGQGFRYEQYV. The CDR3 region has the DNA TGTGCCAGCAGCTCAGGACAGGGATTTCGTTACGAGCAGTACGTC.

The rearrangement uses TRBV4-1 and TRBJ1-1, with D perhaps matching TRBD1 (5 bases). V lost 2 bases to trimming and J lost 3 bases, with 13 bases between them. CDR1 and CDR2 from the germline V gene are MGHRA and YSYEKL. This CDR3 has 15 amino acids. The CDR3, as DNA: TGCGCCAGCAGCCAAACAGGAGAACGGGACACTGAAGCTTTCTTT. Protein: CASSQTGERDTEAFF.

The V and J genes are TRBV6-1 and TRBJ1-1; no firm D call. Germline V CDR1 and CDR2: MNHNS, SASEGT. The CDR3 is 13 residues long. V was pared by 6 bases and J by 4 bases, with 12 bases between. The CDR3 loop is CASRKPGITEAFF. The CDR3 DNA follows: TGTGCCAGCAGGAAACCAGGAATCACTGAAGCTTTCTTT.

V gene TRBV7-9 combines with J gene TRBJ2-7; 8 bases agree with TRBD2. Germline CDR1 SEHNR, CDR2 FQNEAQ (reference sequence). CDR3 length: 15 amino acids. V shed 2 bases and J 2 bases; nucleotides not matched to a gene: 5. The CDR3 reads CASSLREGVTYEQYF. CDR3 in DNA: TGTGCCAGCAGCTTACGGGAGGGGGTCACCTACGAGCAGTACTTC. Full variable domain (outside the CDR3, taken from reference TRBV7-9 and TRBJ2-7): DTGVSQNPRHKITKRGQNVTFRCDPISEHNRLYWYRQTLGQGPEFLTYFQNEAQLEKSRLLSDRFSAERPKGSFSTLEIQRTEQGDSAMYLCASSLREGVTYEQYFGPGTRLTVT.

This clone was detected only once. V and J are TRBV7-9 and TRBJ2-7; D gene uncertain. CDR1 SEHNR and CDR2 FQNEAQ come from the germline V gene (reference sequence). This CDR3 region has 12 residues. V dropped 2 bases and J dropped 4 bases, with 6 bases sitting between them. CDR3 in amino acids: CASSLNIYEQYF. The CDR3 nucleotides are TGTGCCAGCAGCTTAAACATTTACGAGCAGTACTTC.

This sequence joins TRBV18 and TRBJ2-7; TRBD2 matches at 11 bases. Germline CDR1 KGHSH, CDR2 LQKENI. V trimming: 3 bases; J trimming: 4 bases; junction bases outside the gene matches: 11. CDR3 length: 17 amino acids. The CDR3 protein is CASSPSQPLAGGYEQYF. In DNA, the CDR3 is TGTGCCAGCTCACCCTCACAACCCTTAGCGGGGGGGTACGAGCAGTACTTC.

This chain connects TRBV6-5 to TRBJ2-2; 9 nucleotides agree with TRBD1. The CDR3 length is 15 residues. Germline-derived CDR1 and CDR2 are MNHEY and SVGAGI. J gave up 5 bases and V 5 bases, and 6 bases lay outside the gene matches. CDR3 loop: CASSKGQGRTGELFF. The CDR3 bases are TGTGCCAGCAGTAAAGGACAGGGGAGAACCGGGGAGCTGTTTTTT.

The chain links TRBV4-1 to TRBJ1-2, with a possible D match to TRBD1 (6 bases). Germline lookup yields CDR1 MGHRA and CDR2 YSYEKL. The CDR3 spans 15 residues. V dropped 1 base and J dropped 8 bases, with 17 bases sitting between them. CDR3 DNA: TGCGCCAGCAGCCAAGCGGCAGGGGAAGGATTAGGCTACACCTTC. It translates to CASSQAAGEGLGYTF.

The chain couples TRBV5-1 to TRBJ2-3; 9 bases are shared with TRBD1. Germline values: CDR1 SGHRS, CDR2 YFSETQ. V trimming: 1 base; J trimming: 4 bases; junction bases outside the gene matches: 7. There are 16 residues in the CDR3. This CDR3 reads CASSLKGTGPADTQYF. CDR3 DNA sequence: TGCGCCAGCAGCTTGAAGGGGACAGGGCCCGCAGATACGCAGTATTTT.